This TCR beta chain was profiled in a study of blood T cell repertoires in COVID-19. Looking at the study overall: Acute and convalescent COVID-19 specimens originated in the United States, Italy and Spain. Sample material is recorded as cDNA or gDNA derived from T cells, B-cell-depleted T cells, or PBMCs.

The germline V gene encodes CDR1 SEHNR and CDR2 FQNEAQ (reference sequence). This CDR3 region has 12 residues. The V end lost 5 bases, the J end lost 8 bases, and 12 bases lay between the germline ends. Sequencing used immunoSEQ multiplex PCR; TCRdb keeps in-frame clones, though not all of them. Altogether about 180,000 clones are present, more than 85% being singletons, with the ten largest covering nearly 0.55%. This chain connects TRBV7-9 to TRBJ1-2; D is perhaps TRBD1 (6 bases). This clonotype originated in a man between 45 and 60 years old with acute or convalescent COVID-19. Material for sequencing was peripheral blood. CDR3 in DNA: TGTGCCAGCAGCACAGCAGGGGAGGGCTACACCTTC. Translation gives CASSTAGEGYTF.